The 26 T cell receptor beta chains presented below share a single source sample, sequenced in a study of identifying expanded T cells in peripheral blood. Sequenced by immunoSEQ multiplex PCR; TCRdb stores in-frame clones only, minus some. The table records some 80,000 clones, 80% to 90% of them present only once. Sequencing used blood. The receptors derive from a person aged 18 to 70 in good health.

The V and J genes are TRBV5-6 and TRBJ1-2; D unresolved. The germline gives CDR1 SGHDT, CDR2 YYEEEE. This CDR3 spans 13 amino acids. Trimming removed 2 bases at V and 2 bases at J, with 7 bases between. CDR3 in amino acids: CASSFSGNYGYTF. DNA for the CDR3: TGTGCCAGCAGCTTTTCCGGGAACTATGGCTACACCTTC.

The rearrangement uses TRBV13 and TRBJ2-6; TRBD1 might be the D (5 bases). V was trimmed by 10 bases and J by 2 bases, leaving 12 bases between them. There are 14 residues in the CDR3. Germline V gene sequence: CDR1 PRHDT, CDR2 FYEKMQ (reference sequence). This CDR3 is CATGPGTGANVLTF. DNA for the CDR3: TGTGCCACCGGCCCAGGGACTGGGGCCAACGTCCTGACTTTC.

J is TRBJ1-6 and V is TRBV27; perhaps TRBD1 as D (6 bases). The CDR3 contains 15 residues. Germline CDR1 is MNHEY and CDR2 is SMNVEV (reference sequence). The V end was cut by 5 bases, the J end by 3 bases, with 11 bases between. The CDR3 spells CASSLGQSYNSPLHF. CDR3 DNA sequence: TGTGCCAGCAGTCTCGGACAGAGCTATAATTCACCCCTCCACTTT.

The chain has TRBV11-1 and TRBJ2-3; 9 bases line up with TRBD1. From germline, CDR1 is SGHAT and CDR2 FQDESV (reference sequence). J gave up 7 bases and V 1 base, and 9 bases lay outside the gene matches. The CDR3 sequence is 16 residues long. The CDR3 DNA is TGTGCCAGCAGCTTAGGTGCGGACAGGGGAATCAATACGCAGTATTTT. Translating it yields CASSLGADRGINTQYF.

This clone was recorded a few times. V and J are TRBV30 and TRBJ1-4; D remains ambiguous. Trimming stripped 0 bases from V and 11 bases from J, with 13 bases between. This CDR3 is built from 13 residues. The germline V gene encodes CDR1 GTSNPN and CDR2 SVGIG (reference sequence). CDR3 DNA: TGTGCCTGGAGTGTAGACGGGCGAGGGAAACTGTTTTTT. It encodes CAWSVDGRGKLFF.

The rearrangement uses TRBV5-6 and TRBJ2-1; the D is unclear. CDR3 length: 15 amino acids. V lost 0 bases and J lost 6, with 13 bases in between. The V gene's germline CDR1 is SGHDT and CDR2 YYEEEE. The CDR3 loop reads CASSLGVVTFNEQFF. DNA of the CDR3: TGTGCCAGCAGCTTGGGAGTGGTAACCTTCAATGAGCAGTTCTTC.

This clone was seen only once. The gene calls are TRBV6-1 and TRBJ2-7; D is perhaps TRBD1 (5 bases). Trimming cost V 7 bases and J 5 bases, with 12 bases left between them. Germline CDR1 is MNHNS and CDR2 is SASEGT. This CDR3 has 12 residues. In DNA, the CDR3 is TGTGCCAGCAAGCAGGGTTGGGACGAGCAGTACTTC. Amino acid sequence: CASKQGWDEQYF.

This chain joins TRBV5-4 and TRBJ2-2; TRBD1 or TRBD2 may be the D gene (5 bases each). V was shortened by 3 bases and J by 5 bases, with 14 bases between the two germline ends. The CDR3 extends over 15 amino acids. Looked up from germline, CDR1 is SGHNT and CDR2 is YYREEE (reference sequence). The CDR3 DNA reads TGTGCCAGCAGCTCCGCGACGGGGCAAACCGGGGAGCTGTTTTTT. Its protein product is CASSSATGQTGELFF.

The V and J genes are TRBV2 and TRBJ2-5; no clear D. The J call could be wrong; TRBJ2-7 is a better fit for the DNA end. CDR3 length equals 13 residues. Per germline, CDR1 SNHLY and CDR2 FYNNEI. CDR3 DNA sequence: TGTGCCAGCAGTGACGGCCGGGTCTACGAGCAGTACTTC. It codes for CASSDGRVYEQYF.

The chain has TRBV15 and TRBJ1-4, with 9 bases that match TRBD1. Germline-derived CDR1 and CDR2 are LNHNV and YYDKDF (reference sequence). The CDR3 has 16 residues. The junction had 8 bases not matched to a gene; V was cut back by 2 bases and J by 7 bases. This CDR3 reads CATSRSMTGGVEKLFF. CDR3 in DNA: TGTGCCACCAGCAGATCAATGACAGGGGGAGTTGAAAAACTGTTTTTT.

The chain combines TRBV2 with TRBJ2-5; 10 bases are shared with TRBD2. With V trimmed by 6 bases and J by 5 bases, 3 bases remained unmatched. Per germline, CDR1 SNHLY and CDR2 FYNNEI. This CDR3 contains 13 residues. The CDR3 region is CASRNSGGETQYF. The CDR3 DNA is TGTGCCAGCAGAAATAGCGGGGGGGAGACCCAGTACTTC.

The V gene is TRBV28, the J gene TRBJ1-5, with unresolved D. CDR1 is MDHEN and CDR2 is SYDVKM in the germline V gene. CDR3 length equals 11 residues. With 6 bases removed from V and 2 bases from J, the gap between germline ends came to 2 bases. For the CDR3, the DNA is TGTGCCAGCAGCCGCAATCAGCCCCAGCATTTT. Its translation: CASSRNQPQHF.

The chain employs TRBV4-1 and TRBJ1-4, with TRBD1 matching 8 bases. This CDR3 spans 15 amino acids. CDR1 and CDR2 from the germline V gene are MGHRA and YSYEKL. J gave up 7 bases and V 0 bases, and 4 bases lay outside the gene matches. The DNA of the CDR3 is TGCGCCAGCAGCCAAGAGCACAGGGGGACTGAAAAACTGTTTTTT. The encoded protein is CASSQEHRGTEKLFF.

This clone was found once. This chain connects TRBV5-6 to TRBJ2-7; D remains ambiguous. Per the germline V gene, CDR1 is SGHDT and CDR2 is YYEEEE. This CDR3 has 13 residues. Trimming pared 4 bases from V and 7 bases from J, leaving 15 bases between. CDR3 in amino acids: CASSQMLTREQYF. The CDR3 DNA sequence: TGTGCCAGCAGCCAAATGCTGACGAGGGAGCAGTACTTC.

The chain links TRBV5-1 to TRBJ1-2; D is ambiguous. The length of the CDR3 is 13 residues. The V gene lost 1 base and the J gene lost 2 bases, with 6 bases spanning the gap. Germline loops: CDR1 SGHRS, CDR2 YFSETQ. The CDR3 DNA sequence: TGCGCCAGCAGCTTGCAGGCGAACTATGGCTACACCTTC. Protein sequence: CASSLQANYGYTF.

The V and J genes are TRBV4-2 and TRBJ2-1, with a possible D match to TRBD1 (7 bases). The CDR3 has 15 residues. In germline, CDR1 is LGHNA, CDR2 YNFKEQ. V lost 0 bases and J lost 9, with 15 bases in between. In nucleotides, the CDR3 is TGTGCCAGCAGCCAAGATTTGGAGGGGGCAGTTGAGCAGTTCTTC. Translation: CASSQDLEGAVEQFF.

The gene calls are TRBV9 and TRBJ2-7; either TRBD1 or TRBD2 may supply D (5 bases each). Germline CDR1 reads SGDLS; CDR2 reads YYNGEE. V was shortened by 0 bases and J by 4 bases, with 14 bases between the two germline ends. The CDR3 has 15 amino acids. The CDR3 bases are TGTGCCAGCAGCGTAGCCGGGGCTGTCGGGTACGAGCAGTACTTC. This encodes CASSVAGAVGYEQYF.

The chain combines TRBV19 with TRBJ2-3; TRBD2 matches 8 bases. Trimming at V came to 10 bases and at J to 1 base, leaving 10 bases not matched to a gene. Germline CDR1 reads LNHDA; CDR2 reads SQIVND (reference sequence). This CDR3 comprises 15 residues. The CDR3 reads CATDSGGGGTDTQYF. CDR3 in DNA: TGTGCCACCGACTCCGGGGGGGGTGGCACAGATACGCAGTATTTT.

This chain uses TRBV18 with TRBJ1-1, with TRBD1 as a possible D gene (6 bases). Looked up from germline, CDR1 is KGHSH and CDR2 is LQKENI. V was shortened by 8 bases and J by 0 bases, with 31 bases between the two germline ends. The CDR3 consists of 20 residues. The CDR3 spells CASTSEPPRTGWGLNTEAFF. For the CDR3, the DNA is TGTGCCAGCACCAGCGAACCACCGAGAACGGGATGGGGGCTGAACACTGAAGCTTTCTTT. The whole variable domain, remainder taken from reference TRBV18 and TRBJ1-1, is NAGVMQNPRHLVRRRGQEARLRCSPMKGHSHVYWYRQLPEEGLKFMVYLQKENIIDESGMPKERFSAEFPKEGPSILRIQQVVRGDSAAYFCASTSEPPRTGWGLNTEAFFGQGTRLTVV.

This clone occurred a few times. CDR3 sequence reads: CASSIVRARVTEAFF. CDR3 DNA: TGTGCCAGTAGTATAGTCAGAGCCAGGGTCACTGAAGCTTTCTTT. The rearrangement links TRBV19 to TRBJ1-1; possibly TRBD1 for D (5 bases). The V gene's germline CDR1 is LNHDA and CDR2 SQIVND (reference sequence). The CDR3 covers 15 residues. Trimming removed 1 base from V and 4 bases from J, with 13 bases in between.

The V gene is TRBV7-3, the J gene TRBJ1-2; 8 nucleotides align to TRBD1. Looked up from germline, CDR1 is SGHTA and CDR2 is FQGTGA. V was pared by 4 bases and J by 8 bases, with 9 bases of the junction left unmatched. This CDR3 is 14 amino acids long. In DNA form, the CDR3 reads TGTGCCAGCAGCTCAACGACAGGGGTGGAGGGCTACACCTTC. It yields the protein CASSSTTGVEGYTF.

The chain links TRBV7-2 to TRBJ2-2; no reliable D call. The CDR3 sequence is 13 residues long. Germline CDR1 reads SGHTA; CDR2 reads FQGNSA. Trimming left V 5 bases short and J 5 bases short, with 9 bases between. The CDR3 DNA follows: TGTGCCAGCAGCCTATTCAGTACCGGGGAGCTGTTTTTT. Translated, it gives CASSLFSTGELFF.

The chain links TRBV6-1 to TRBJ2-3, with D perhaps TRBD2 (6 bases). The CDR3 has 16 amino acids. Germline assignment: CDR1 MNHNS and CDR2 SASEGT. Trimming pared 2 bases from V and 1 base from J, leaving 13 bases between. CDR3 nucleotide sequence: TGTGCCAGCAGTGAAATGGGGGGTCGGGGCACAGATACGCAGTATTTT. It codes for CASSEMGGRGTDTQYF.

CDR3 protein: CASSEQGAGYTF. Here the CDR3 DNA reads TGCGCCAGTTCCGAGCAGGGAGCTGGCTACACCTTC. This chain joins TRBV23-1 and TRBJ1-2; D might be TRBD1 (5 bases). TRBV23-1 qualifies as an ORF whose function is uncertain. CDR3 length: 12 residues. V was trimmed by 9 bases and J by 7 bases, leaving 15 bases between them.

The chain joins TRBV7-9 to TRBJ1-2; possible D gene TRBD1, 5 bases. V was shortened by 0 bases and J by 5 bases, with 13 bases between the two germline ends. Germline V CDR1 and CDR2: SEHNR, FQNEAQ (reference sequence). The CDR3 sequence is 15 residues long. Here the CDR3 reads CASSLAGTESYGYTF. The DNA for the CDR3 is TGTGCCAGCAGCTTAGCAGGGACGGAGAGTTATGGCTACACCTTC.

The CDR3 loop reads CASSRDRVGTGELFF. In DNA, the CDR3 is TGTGCCAGCAGTCGCGACAGGGTCGGCACCGGGGAGCTGTTTTTT. This chain links TRBV28 with TRBJ2-2, with 7 bases identical to TRBD1. The CDR3 covers 15 residues. Trimming removed 5 bases from V and 4 bases from J; junction bases left unmatched: 7. Germline CDR1 and CDR2: MDHEN and SYDVKM.